This TCR beta chain was identified during a study of human T cells and chemical hapten exposure. Study-wide points: Donors in the study had alopecia, meaning their immune response may differ from healthy people's.

MiXCR was run by TCRdb on the RACE reads, yielding one entry per CDR3 protein. The data show about 340,000 distinct CDR3 sequences, under 9% seen once. The time point: patch test 1, 2 weeks after DPC sensitization. As for treatment: therapeutic diphenylcyclopropenone sensitization with weekly scalp DPC. This clonotype was observed many times. Its antigen is undetermined. The V gene lost 0 bases and the J gene lost 1 base, with 17 bases spanning the gap. This CDR3 has 17 amino acids. Germline CDR1 is DFQATT and CDR2 is SNEGSKA (reference sequence). The chain combines TRBV20-1 with TRBJ2-3; TRBD1 or TRBD2 may be the D gene (6 bases each). The sample in question was whole blood, obtained in connection with sensitization to the hapten diphenylcyclopropenone (DPC). This receptor was identified in a woman under 30 with alopecia areata. Some clones in this sample may be carry-over from other donors' samples. The CDR3 DNA reads as TGCAGTGCTAGAGATCGCAGGGGAGGTTTGGGCACAGATACGCAGTATTTT. Encoded protein: CSARDRRGGLGTDTQYF.